Sequencing of this T cell receptor (beta chain) was carried out in a study of circulating and synovial CD4+ cells in juvenile arthritis. General study findings and limits: Circulating pathogenic-like lymphocytes shared a substantially higher fraction of CDR3 sequences with synovium than bulk blood. Shared-clonotype fractions with synovium likely underestimate full repertoire overlap.

The protocol was immunoSEQ multiplex PCR, while the TCRdb copy is restricted to in-frame clones and leaves out a portion. The sample holds 36,000 or so clones, just under 95% seen once. As to this clone: The target antigen is unknown.

The sequenced sample was CD4+ T cells from blood. The TCR was taken from a human donor with juvenile idiopathic arthritis.

The CDR3 DNA reads as TGTGCCAGCAGCTTAGCTAGCGGGGGGCCCCAAGATACGCAGTATTTT. This translates into CASSLASGGPQDTQYF. The rearrangement uses TRBV7-2 and TRBJ2-3; TRBD2 matches 10 bases. The CDR3 is made up of 16 amino acids. Losses at the gene ends were 0 bases for V and 5 bases for J; bases not matched to a gene: 5. Germline loops: CDR1 SGHTA, CDR2 FQGNSA. The whole variable domain, filled in from reference TRBV7-2 and TRBJ2-3, reads GAGVSQSPSNKVTEKGKDVELRCDPISGHTALYWYRQSLGQGLEFLIYFQGNSAPDKSGLPSDRFSAERTGGSVSTLTIQRTQQEDSAVYLCASSLASGGPQDTQYFGPGTRLTVL.